The 10 T cell receptor beta chains given below trace back to one sample, sequenced in a study of metastatic and nonmetastatic thyroid tumors. No patient received treatment before thyroid surgery. TCRdb re-clonotyped the PCR reads through MiXCR. The sample records some 23,000 clones, around a fifth being singletons. Sequencing was carried out using tumor tissue. The receptor source for this set is a female donor with papillary thyroid cancer or a benign thyroid nodule (not recorded which). Some clones in this sample may be carry-over from other donors' samples.

This clone is labeled as medium-sized (0.01 to 0.1%). This sequence joins TRBV20-1 and TRBJ2-7, with 12 bases fitting TRBD2. J lost 4 bases, V lost 0 bases, and 10 bases had no gene match. Germline-derived CDR1 and CDR2 are DFQATT and SNEGSKA (reference sequence). This CDR3 has 17 amino acids. The CDR3 here is CSARDPGLAGGSYEQYF. CDR3 DNA: TGCAGTGCTAGAGATCCGGGCCTAGCGGGGGGGTCGTACGAGCAGTACTTC.

The CDR3 here is CASSYAAGSNTHYF. For the CDR3, the DNA is TGTGCCAGCAGCTATGCGGCGGGCTCGAATACTCATTATTTT. The chain carries TRBV11-3 and TRBJ2-3, with a weak D call TRBD2 (5 bases). Trimming stripped 4 bases from V and 15 bases from J, with 23 bases between. Germline values: CDR1 SGHNT, CDR2 YENEEA. The CDR3 loop spans 14 amino acids.

This clone has only a few counts. The CDR3 coding sequence is TGCAGTGCTAGAGGACAGTTTTCCTACGAGCAGTACTTC. Encoded protein: CSARGQFSYEQYF. V gene TRBV20-1 combines with J gene TRBJ2-7, with D tentatively TRBD1 (5 bases). The ends were cut back, 1 base at V and 1 base at J, with 8 bases in the middle. The CDR3 runs 13 residues. Per the germline V gene, CDR1 is DFQATT and CDR2 is SNEGSKA (reference sequence).

This clone was found many times. This chain connects TRBV19 to TRBJ2-7; TRBD1 agrees at 10 bases. There are 15 residues in the CDR3. Looked up from germline, CDR1 is LNHDA and CDR2 is SQIVND (reference sequence). Germline trimming cut 3 bases from V and 7 bases from J; bases unmatched to any gene: 9. CDR3 DNA sequence: TGTGCCAGTAGTATTGCAGGACAGGGGGTCTGGGAGCAGTACTTC. Translated: CASSIAGQGVWEQYF.

This clone has a count of ten or more. The chain uses TRBV10-3 and TRBJ1-2; D ambiguous. Trimming left V 2 bases short and J 2 bases short, with 15 bases between. Per germline, CDR1 ENHRY and CDR2 SYGVKD. CDR3 size: 16 residues. The CDR3 coding sequence is TGTGCCATCAGTGAGCCGTCCTCCGGGATAAACTATGGCTACACCTTC. Encoded protein: CAISEPSSGINYGYTF.

This chain uses TRBV12-3 or TRBV12-4 with TRBJ1-6; maybe TRBD1 (6 bases). The germline V and J ends were trimmed by 10 bases and 9 bases, with 19 bases remaining between them. The CDR3 has 14 residues. CDR3 nucleotide sequence: TGTGCCACCACCATTGGGACACGCGCTTCACCCCTCCACTTT. It encodes CATTIGTRASPLHF.

By proportion, this clone is medium-sized. The CDR3 is CASSQARRDVDEAFF. CDR3 nucleotides: TGCGCCAGCAGCCAAGCTAGGCGGGACGTGGATGAAGCTTTCTTT. This chain uses TRBV4-1 with TRBJ1-1; D may be TRBD1 (5 bases). Germline assignment: CDR1 MGHRA and CDR2 YSYEKL. V was pared by 1 base and J by 7 bases, with 16 bases between. The length of the CDR3 is 15 residues.

As concerns this clone: Within the sample, other DNA sequences also encode this same CDR3. This sequence joins TRBV6-1 and TRBJ1-1, with D maybe TRBD1 (5 bases). V shed 3 bases and J shed 3 bases, with 14 bases lying between them. The CDR3 runs to 15 residues. In germline, CDR1 is MNHNS, CDR2 SASEGT. The CDR3 sequence: CASSERWGADTEAFF. The CDR3 region has the DNA TGTGCCAGCAGTGAGAGGTGGGGCGCGGACACTGAAGCTTTCTTT.

The V gene is TRBV12-3 or TRBV12-4, the J gene TRBJ2-7; a weak D match, TRBD2 (5 bases). The germline V and J ends were trimmed by 2 bases and 0 bases, with 11 bases remaining between them. The CDR3 runs 15 residues. The CDR3 region is CASSLLGVYSYEQYF. The CDR3 DNA follows: TGTGCCAGCAGTTTATTGGGAGTTTACTCCTACGAGCAGTACTTC.

This clone has a handful of counts. The V gene is TRBV20-1, the J gene TRBJ2-1; possibly TRBD2 for D (5 bases). CDR3 length: 13 residues. Trimming took 4 bases from V and 6 from J, leaving 13 bases between them. Germline values: CDR1 DFQATT, CDR2 SNEGSKA (reference sequence). DNA for the CDR3: TGCAGTGCTATTGGGAGTGGAGTCAATGAGCAGTTCTTC. Protein sequence: CSAIGSGVNEQFF.